Below are 8 T cell receptor beta chains sequenced from a single sample in a study of blood T cell repertoires in COVID-19. TCRdb's copy holds only in-frame clones and misses some; the assay was immunoSEQ multiplex PCR. The sample holds 200,000 to 300,000 clones, about four fifths seen once. The sample was peripheral blood. The source of these receptors is a woman of 80 years or more with COVID-19, enrolled during active disease.

CDR3 region: CASSDRFPNSPLHF. The CDR3 nucleotides are TGTGCCAGCAGTGACAGGTTTCCAAATTCACCCCTCCACTTT. The chain joins TRBV2 to TRBJ1-6; D gene uncertain. This CDR3 region has 14 residues. Germline V lookup: CDR1 SNHLY, CDR2 FYNNEI. The V and J ends lost 3 bases and 7 bases respectively, with 10 bases between them.

This clone turned up a few times. J is TRBJ1-2 and V is TRBV28, with D possibly matching TRBD1 (5 bases). Germline loops: CDR1 MDHEN, CDR2 SYDVKM. V was shortened by 5 bases and J by 4 bases, with 20 bases between the two germline ends. The CDR3 sequence is 16 residues long. CDR3 DNA: TGTGCCAGCAGTCGCCCACGGCCCCCAGGGCTCTATGGCTACACCTTC. It translates to CASSRPRPPGLYGYTF.

The V and J genes are TRBV28 and TRBJ2-7; possible D gene TRBD1, 6 bases. Germline V gene lookup returns CDR1 MDHEN and CDR2 SYDVKM. The CDR3 consists of 16 residues. Trimming left V 3 bases short and J 3 bases short, with 18 bases between. The CDR3 reads CASSFSFLDRYYEQYF. The CDR3 coding sequence is TGTGCCAGCAGTTTTAGTTTTCTGGACAGATACTACGAGCAGTACTTC.

CDR3 sequence reads: CASSRAGVVTGELFF. The CDR3 DNA follows: TGTGCCAGCAGTCGGGCGGGAGTTGTCACCGGGGAGCTGTTTTTT. This chain uses TRBV9 with TRBJ2-2, with 7 bases aligning to TRBD2. This CDR3 has 15 amino acids. The V and J ends lost 5 bases and 4 bases, in that order; junction bases with no gene match: 8. Germline assignment: CDR1 SGDLS and CDR2 YYNGEE.

The rearrangement links TRBV4-2 to TRBJ2-5, with 15 bases fitting TRBD2. With 4 bases clipped from V and 2 bases from J, the junction kept 8 bases outside the gene matches. Germline V gives CDR1 LGHNA, CDR2 YNFKEQ. This CDR3 has 18 residues. CDR3 sequence: CASSPYPGLAGGQETQYF. CDR3 nucleotides: TGTGCCAGCAGCCCCTATCCTGGACTAGCGGGAGGGCAAGAGACCCAGTACTTC.

This sequence joins TRBV7-3 and TRBJ1-2, with 10 bases that match TRBD1. Germline V gene data show CDR1 as SGHTA and CDR2 as FQGTGA. This CDR3 has 14 residues. Trimming cost V 5 bases and J 7 bases; bases outside gene matches: 7. In nucleotides, the CDR3 is TGTGCCAGCAGCCCCGGACAGGGGGGACGTGGCTACACCTTC. Its translation: CASSPGQGGRGYTF.

The chain combines TRBV2 with TRBJ2-7; TRBD1 is a possible D gene (5 bases). This CDR3 has 13 amino acids. The V end was cut by 4 bases, the J end by 2 bases, with 9 bases between. Germline V gene data show CDR1 as SNHLY and CDR2 as FYNNEI. CDR3 loop: CASSGDRPYEQYF. The DNA of the CDR3 is TGTGCCAGCAGTGGAGACAGACCCTACGAGCAGTACTTC.

In DNA form, the CDR3 reads TGTGCCAGCAGTTACGGCGGGGGGAACACCGGGGAGCTGTTTTTT. Protein sequence: CASSYGGGNTGELFF. This sequence joins TRBV6-5 and TRBJ2-2, with 7 bases identical to TRBD2. This CDR3 has 15 amino acids. In germline, CDR1 is MNHEY, CDR2 SVGAGI. The V segment lost 2 bases and the J segment 1 base; nucleotides outside the gene matches: 1.